Following are 25 T cell receptor beta chains from one sample sequenced in a study of somatic mutations in cytotoxic T cells in rheumatoid arthritis. The data were produced by immunoSEQ multiplex PCR, yet TCRdb's version contains in-frame clones alone and is incomplete. The table includes about 30,000 clones, 82% detected once. Source material: CD8+ T cells sorted from blood. Receptor source: an adult with rheumatoid arthritis.

V and J are TRBV7-9 and TRBJ1-1; D is perhaps TRBD1 (6 bases). Germline V gives CDR1 SEHNR, CDR2 FQNEAQ (reference sequence). CDR3 size: 18 residues. Trimming pared 1 base from V and 1 base from J, leaving 19 bases between. CDR3: CASSLVLGTSTSNTEAFF. Here the CDR3 DNA reads TGTGCCAGCAGCTTAGTGCTGGGGACATCAACCTCGAACACTGAAGCTTTCTTT.

The chain carries TRBV6-1 and TRBJ2-1; D is perhaps TRBD1 (7 bases). The CDR3 is 14 residues long. V was cut by 5 bases and J by 4 bases, with 12 bases left in between. The V gene's germline CDR1 is MNHNS and CDR2 SASEGT. In DNA, the CDR3 is TGTGCCAGCAGTTTGCGGGACAGTTACAATGAGCAGTTCTTC. Its translation: CASSLRDSYNEQFF.

This clone came up a few times. The CDR3 reads CASSDTSSGANVLTF. CDR3 nucleotide sequence: TGTGCCAGCAGTGACACTAGCTCTGGGGCCAACGTCCTGACTTTC. This rearrangement joins TRBV6-4 to TRBJ2-6; TRBD2 is a possible D gene (5 bases). Germline V CDR1 and CDR2: MRHNA, SNTAGT. The V gene lost 2 bases and the J gene lost 0 bases, with 5 bases spanning the gap. The CDR3 is 15 amino acids.

The chain links TRBV6-6 to TRBJ1-5; D unclear. V was cut by 2 bases and J by 5 bases, with 10 bases left in between. The CDR3 is made up of 14 amino acids. Germline V gene sequence: CDR1 MNHNY, CDR2 SVGAGI (reference sequence). The CDR3 here is CASSYARTHQPQHF. As DNA, the CDR3 is TGTGCCAGCAGTTACGCCAGGACGCATCAGCCCCAGCATTTT.

This chain connects TRBV2 to TRBJ1-2; maybe TRBD1 (5 bases). Deletions cut 3 bases from V and 0 bases from J, with 14 bases between. Germline CDR1 reads SNHLY; CDR2 reads FYNNEI. The length of the CDR3 is 16 residues. The CDR3: CASSDPTVPSNYGYTF. CDR3 nucleotides: TGTGCCAGCAGTGACCCGACAGTTCCCTCTAACTATGGCTACACCTTC.

This clone has only one observation. The chain couples TRBV5-4 to TRBJ2-3; 15 nucleotides line up with TRBD2. Per germline, CDR1 SGHNT and CDR2 YYREEE (reference sequence). CDR3 length equals 17 residues. The V segment lost 4 bases and the J segment 3 bases; nucleotides outside the gene matches: 6. This CDR3 is CASSPGLAGGGTDTQYF. The CDR3 coding sequence is TGTGCCAGCAGCCCGGGACTAGCGGGGGGCGGGACAGATACGCAGTATTTT.

The CDR3 sequence: CASSFGGGDQPQHF. CDR3 nucleotide sequence: TGTGCCAGCAGCTTTGGGGGAGGGGATCAGCCCCAGCATTTT. The rearrangement links TRBV7-9 to TRBJ1-5; D is possibly TRBD1 (5 bases). The ends were cut back, 3 bases at V and 5 bases at J, with 11 bases in the middle. CDR3 size: 14 residues. Germline lookup yields CDR1 SEHNR and CDR2 FQNEAQ (reference sequence).

CDR3 coding DNA: TGTGCCAGCAGTATACAGGGGGCGCGGGACACCATATATTTT. Its protein is CASSIQGARDTIYF. The chain uses TRBV5-5 and TRBJ1-3; TRBD1 matches at 9 bases. This CDR3 region has 14 residues. Trimming removed 5 bases from V and 8 bases from J; junction bases left unmatched: 8. CDR1 is SGHKS and CDR2 is YYEKEE in the germline V gene (reference sequence).

The CDR3 DNA reads as TGTGCCAGCAGTTACGAGGCACTGGGCACAGATACGCAGTATTTT. It specifies CASSYEALGTDTQYF. The chain employs TRBV6-6 and TRBJ2-3; no definite D call. This CDR3 has 15 amino acids. The V and J ends lost 2 bases and 1 base respectively, with 10 bases between them. Germline CDR1 MNHNY, CDR2 SVGAGI (reference sequence).

The chain combines TRBV13 with TRBJ1-2; no firm D call. Trimming shortened V by 1 base and J by 4 bases, and 7 bases separated the two germline ends. Germline assignment: CDR1 PRHDT and CDR2 FYEKMQ (reference sequence). This CDR3 spans 13 amino acids. CDR3 loop: CASSLEGSYGYTF. In nucleotides, the CDR3 is TGTGCCAGCAGCTTAGAGGGATCCTATGGCTACACCTTC.

This chain joins TRBV4-1 and TRBJ1-1; D remains ambiguous. Trimming removed 0 bases from V and 1 base from J, with 9 bases in between. In germline, CDR1 is MGHRA, CDR2 YSYEKL. CDR3 length: 15 amino acids. The CDR3 coding sequence is TGCGCCAGCAGCCAAGACGGACCAGAGAACACTGAAGCTTTCTTT. It yields the protein CASSQDGPENTEAFF.

The chain carries TRBV5-4 and TRBJ2-7; TRBD1 matches at 8 bases. The CDR3 totals 15 residues. The V gene end was trimmed by 2 bases and the J gene end by 0 bases; junction bases not matched to a gene: 4. CDR1 is SGHNT and CDR2 is YYREEE in the germline V gene (reference sequence). The CDR3 protein is CASSLGQGPSYEQYF. In DNA, the CDR3 is TGTGCCAGCAGCTTAGGACAGGGCCCCTCCTACGAGCAGTACTTC.

The CDR3 DNA sequence: TGCGCCAGCAGCCAAGATCTGGGGGGGGCGGGATATGGCTACACCTTC. Its protein product is CASSQDLGGAGYGYTF. The rearrangement joins TRBV4-1 to TRBJ1-2; possibly TRBD1 for D (6 bases). There are 16 residues in the CDR3. V was trimmed by 0 bases and J by 5 bases, leaving 16 bases between them. Germline V gene sequence: CDR1 MGHRA, CDR2 YSYEKL.

The V and J genes are TRBV5-4 and TRBJ1-2; the D is unclear. The V gene lost 2 bases and the J gene lost 0 bases, with 17 bases spanning the gap. The CDR3 is 17 residues long. CDR1 and CDR2 from the germline V gene are SGHNT and YYREEE (reference sequence). The DNA for the CDR3 is TGTGCCAGCAGCTTTATGGGCTCAACGTTAGCTAACTATGGCTACACCTTC. Encoded protein: CASSFMGSTLANYGYTF.

V is TRBV5-5 and J is TRBJ1-3; D is uncertain. The V end was cut by 2 bases, the J end by 1 base, with 16 bases between. Germline loops: CDR1 SGHKS, CDR2 YYEKEE (reference sequence). This CDR3 has 17 residues. CDR3 sequence: CASSFGTRTGSGNTIYF. In nucleotides, the CDR3 is TGTGCCAGCAGCTTCGGCACCCGGACGGGGTCTGGAAACACCATATATTTT.

This rearrangement joins TRBV27 to TRBJ2-7; TRBD1 matches at 9 bases. From germline, CDR1 is MNHEY and CDR2 SMNVEV (reference sequence). This CDR3 is 14 amino acids long. V was pared by 6 bases and J by 3 bases, with 6 bases of the junction left unmatched. DNA for the CDR3: TGTGCCAGCAGCCCTACAGGGGGCCTCTACGAGCAGTACTTC. Protein: CASSPTGGLYEQYF.

The rearrangement uses TRBV11-2 and TRBJ1-2; D not resolved. Germline V lookup: CDR1 SGHAT, CDR2 FQNNGV. With 1 base removed from V and 4 bases from J, the gap between germline ends came to 4 bases. The CDR3 runs 12 residues. CDR3 in amino acids: CASSLGLYGYTF. The CDR3 DNA is TGTGCCAGCAGCTTAGGCCTCTATGGCTACACCTTC.

The chain joins TRBV7-8 to TRBJ2-4; 7 bases match TRBD2. Germline CDR1 and CDR2: SGHVS and FQNEAQ. The CDR3 is 17 residues long. V shed 5 bases and J 0 bases; nucleotides not matched to a gene: 10. The DNA for the CDR3 is TGTGCCAGCAGCCCAAAGGTGCGGGAGTTAGCCAAAAACATTCAGTACTTC. Translation gives CASSPKVRELAKNIQYF.

This clone was counted only a few times. This chain uses TRBV18 with TRBJ1-1; D remains ambiguous. The germline V gene encodes CDR1 KGHSH and CDR2 LQKENI. V lost 4 bases to trimming and J lost 0 bases, with 12 bases between them. The CDR3 runs to 15 residues. The CDR3 is CASSLDQAMNTEAFF. Written as DNA, the CDR3 is TGTGCCAGCTCACTGGATCAGGCGATGAACACTGAAGCTTTCTTT.

The rearrangement joins TRBV10-1 to TRBJ2-1, with TRBD2 identical over 8 bases. Germline V CDR1 and CDR2: WNHNN, SYGVQD (reference sequence). The CDR3 spans 17 residues. Unmatched junction bases numbered 18, after V lost 6 bases and J lost 8 bases. In DNA form, the CDR3 reads TGCGCCAGCAGCTCCGTGACTATGGCGGGAGGCTGGGATGAGCAGTTCTTC. Its translation is CASSSVTMAGGWDEQFF.

The chain is built from TRBV19 and TRBJ2-5; 13 nucleotides match TRBD2. V gave up 6 bases and J gave up 4 bases; unmatched junction bases: 2. The CDR3 is made up of 14 amino acids. Germline CDR1 reads LNHDA; CDR2 reads SQIVND (reference sequence). CDR3 nucleotide sequence: TGTGCCAGTAGACTAGCGGGAGGGGTAGAGACCCAGTACTTC. Its translation is CASRLAGGVETQYF.

This chain links TRBV13 with TRBJ1-3; D unresolved. The CDR3 loop spans 12 amino acids. Germline V CDR1 and CDR2: PRHDT, FYEKMQ (reference sequence). V was trimmed by 0 bases and J by 7 bases, leaving 4 bases between them. The CDR3 here is CASSLGRNTIYF. CDR3 nucleotide sequence: TGTGCCAGCAGCTTAGGACGGAACACCATATATTTT.

This clone is labeled as medium-sized. The V call is TRBV4-1, the J call TRBJ2-1; 9 bases match TRBD1. V gave up 4 bases and J gave up 4 bases; unmatched junction bases: 2. The CDR3 has 14 residues. CDR1 is MGHRA and CDR2 is YSYEKL in the germline V gene. CDR3 sequence (DNA): TGCGCCAGCAGCCGGGGACAGGGATACAATGAGCAGTTCTTC. Translation gives CASSRGQGYNEQFF.

The chain links TRBV7-8 to TRBJ1-5; the D is unclear. CDR3 length: 16 amino acids. The V and J ends lost 1 base and 0 bases respectively, with 10 bases between them. Germline V CDR1 and CDR2: SGHVS, FQNEAQ. CDR3 DNA: TGTGCCAGCAGCTTAGAGGCAGGCTATAGCAATCAGCCCCAGCATTTT. Translation gives CASSLEAGYSNQPQHF.

The rearrangement links TRBV4-1 to TRBJ1-5, with D uncertain. The CDR3 loop spans 14 amino acids. CDR1 MGHRA and CDR2 YSYEKL come from the germline V gene. With 3 bases removed from V and 1 base from J, the gap between germline ends came to 7 bases. The chain's CDR3 is CASSQVSSNQPQHF. The DNA for the CDR3 is TGCGCCAGCAGCCAGGTATCGAGCAATCAGCCCCAGCATTTT.